This T cell receptor (beta chain) was identified in a study of PD-1 blockade in classical Hodgkin lymphoma. Only in-frame clones appear in the TCRdb table, and some are missing; sequencing was by immunoSEQ multiplex PCR. The data hold 10,000 to 15,000 clones, with 88% observed a single time. Note on this clone: Its target is not known.

General observations from the study: It was CD4+ TCR diversity, not CD8+, that rose significantly by C4D1.

The CDR3 length is 18 residues. CDR1 is SGDLS, CDR2 YYNGEE, per germline. J was trimmed by 1 base and V by 2 bases; bases with no gene match: 7. Described time point: cycle 4 day 1 (C4D1), after around six weeks of nivolumab. There was relapse after autologous stem cell transplantation in every patient, and there was variation in brentuximab vedotin exposure. The study purified CD4+ T cells from thawed PBMCs using magnetic negative selection. The chain joins TRBV9 to TRBJ1-4, with TRBD1 matching 11 bases. The receptor comes from a human donor with classical Hodgkin lymphoma. Sequenced here: CD4+ T cells from blood, sampled before the fourth cycle of nivolumab. The chain's CDR3 is CASSVRDRGSGTNEKLFF. In DNA form, the CDR3 reads TGTGCCAGCAGCGTCCGGGACAGGGGGTCCGGAACTAATGAAAAACTGTTTTTT.